Below are 14 T cell receptor beta chains sequenced from a single sample in a study of T cell repertoires in cytomegalovirus infection. MiXCR, run by TCRdb on the reads, gives a single entry per CDR3 protein. The sample lists approximately 390,000 distinct CDR3 sequences, 34% occurring once. The antigens these receptors bind are not known. The sequencing here drew on cultured PBMCs, taken from culture after CMV antigen stimulation. These receptors all come from a human donor in good health (CMV status not recorded). Some clones in this sample may be carry-over from other donors' samples.

The chain carries TRBV28 and TRBJ1-4; D remains ambiguous. The ends were cut back, 4 bases at V and 0 bases at J, with 6 bases in the middle. The CDR3 runs to 14 residues. The germline V gene has CDR1 MDHEN and CDR2 SYDVKM. The CDR3 reads CASSSITTNEKLFF. CDR3 nucleotides: TGTGCCAGCAGTTCGATAACAACTAATGAAAAACTGTTTTTT.

This clonotype was picked up many times. CDR3 coding DNA: TGTGCCAGCAGTTTGCGAGGGGGGGAGACCCAGTACTTC. It codes for CASSLRGGETQYF. The chain employs TRBV12-3 or TRBV12-4 and TRBJ2-5, with D perhaps matching TRBD1 or TRBD2 (6 bases each). V was clipped by 3 bases and J by 5 bases, with 10 bases between them. The CDR3 loop spans 13 amino acids.

The chain links TRBV7-8 to TRBJ2-2, with D uncertain. This CDR3 contains 14 residues. Germline V gives CDR1 SGHVS, CDR2 FQNEAQ. The germline V and J ends were trimmed by 4 bases and 4 bases, with 10 bases remaining between them. The CDR3 protein is CASSSYSGTGELFF. The CDR3 bases are TGTGCCAGCAGCTCTTACTCTGGCACCGGGGAGCTGTTTTTT.

The chain uses TRBV20-1 and TRBJ2-1; 9 nucleotides align to TRBD2. V lost 0 bases, J lost 4 bases, and 4 bases stayed unmatched. This CDR3 has 15 residues. Germline CDR1 reads DFQATT; CDR2 reads SNEGSKA (reference sequence). The DNA of the CDR3 is TGCAGTGCTAGAGATCCAACTAGCGGGTACAATGAGCAGTTCTTC. This gives the protein CSARDPTSGYNEQFF.

This chain's CDR3 is CASRGAGQGYDTGELFF. In DNA form, the CDR3 reads TGTGCCAGTAGAGGGGCGGGACAGGGGTATGACACCGGGGAGCTGTTTTTT. The V call is TRBV19, the J call TRBJ2-2; TRBD1 matches at 10 bases. The CDR3 length is 17 residues. The trim removed 6 bases at V and 3 bases at J, leaving 10 bases unmatched. Germline CDR1 reads LNHDA; CDR2 reads SQIVND (reference sequence). The complete variable domain, with remaining parts taken from reference TRBV19 and TRBJ2-2, reads DGGITQSPKYLFRKEGQNVTLSCEQNLNHDAMYWYRQDPGQGLRLIYYSQIVNDFQKGDIAEGYSVSREKKESFPLTVTSAQKNPTAFYLCASRGAGQGYDTGELFFGEGSRLTVL.

This clonotype was recorded at least ten times. CDR3 sequence (DNA): TGTGCCAGCAGTTTTAACGTCGGAGAGACCCAGTACTTC. This sequence encodes CASSFNVGETQYF. The rearrangement joins TRBV12-3 or TRBV12-4 to TRBJ2-5; D is ambiguous. The CDR3 spans 13 residues. The V gene lost 3 bases and the J gene lost 4 bases, with 9 bases spanning the gap.

The chain uses TRBV7-2 and TRBJ2-3; 9 nucleotides align to TRBD1. J was trimmed by 3 bases and V by 4 bases; bases with no gene match: 5. Per the germline V gene, CDR1 is SGHTA and CDR2 is FQGNSA. CDR3 length equals 15 residues. CDR3 region: CASSSSGTGTDTQYF. The CDR3 DNA reads TGTGCCAGCAGCTCCTCCGGGACAGGGACAGATACGCAGTATTTT.

The V gene is TRBV12-3 or TRBV12-4, the J gene TRBJ2-3; D is unresolved. V was pared by 2 bases and J by 3 bases, with 15 bases between. The CDR3 has 16 residues. The CDR3 nucleotides read TGTGCCAGCAGTTTATATCGCCAGGACCAGACAGATACGCAGTATTTT. Residues: CASSLYRQDQTDTQYF.

The chain is built from TRBV24-1 and TRBJ2-1; 8 nucleotides match TRBD2. CDR3 length equals 13 residues. The germline V gene encodes CDR1 KGHDR and CDR2 SFDVKD. J lost 10 bases, V lost 5 bases, and 6 bases had no gene match. The CDR3 region is CATSAPAGDEQFF. In DNA form, the CDR3 reads TGTGCCACCAGTGCCCCAGCGGGAGACGAGCAGTTCTTC.

This clonotype was detected only a few times. V is TRBV7-8 and J is TRBJ2-2, with D possibly TRBD1 on 5 matching bases. The length of the CDR3 is 16 residues. Trimming cost V 5 bases and J 4 bases, with 17 bases left between them. Germline CDR1 reads SGHVS; CDR2 reads FQNEAQ. The DNA of the CDR3 is TGTGCCAGCAGCCCCAGTAGAAGGGGAAGCACCGGGGAGCTGTTTTTT. Protein sequence: CASSPSRRGSTGELFF.

The rearrangement joins TRBV20-1 to TRBJ2-4, with TRBD1 identical over 11 bases. This CDR3 region has 14 residues. Looked up from germline, CDR1 is DFQATT and CDR2 is SNEGSKA (reference sequence). V lost 5 bases to trimming and J lost 6 bases; unmatched junction nucleotides: 6. The CDR3 DNA reads TGCAGTGCTCGCTCCGGGACAGGGGGAAACATTCAGTACTTC. It is translated as CSARSGTGGNIQYF.

The chain combines TRBV10-3 with TRBJ2-3, with 7 nucleotides matching TRBD2. This CDR3 spans 14 amino acids. The V gene end was trimmed by 6 bases and the J gene end by 5 bases; junction bases not matched to a gene: 8. From germline, CDR1 is ENHRY and CDR2 SYGVKD. CDR3 coding DNA: TGTGCCATCAGCGCGGGACTACTTGTAGATACGCAGTATTTT. Protein: CAISAGLLVDTQYF.

The V gene is TRBV5-1, the J gene TRBJ2-3; 10 bases map to TRBD2. Germline CDR1 is SGHRS and CDR2 is YFSETQ. The CDR3 contains 16 residues. The trim removed 0 bases at V and 6 bases at J, leaving 7 bases unmatched. Here the CDR3 reads CASSLVASGSVDTQYF. Here the CDR3 DNA reads TGCGCCAGCAGCTTGGTGGCTAGCGGGAGTGTGGATACGCAGTATTTT.

This clonotype was detected only a few times. The chain is built from TRBV27 and TRBJ2-2; TRBD2 agrees at 11 bases. The CDR3 runs 16 residues. With V trimmed by 8 bases and J by 0 bases, 5 bases remained unmatched. CDR1 and CDR2 (germline): MNHEY, SMNVEV (reference sequence). CDR3 DNA: TGTGCCAGCCAGGGACTAGCGGTCGCGAACACCGGGGAGCTGTTTTTT. This sequence encodes CASQGLAVANTGELFF.